One sample yielded the 24 T cell receptor beta chains listed below, sequenced in a study of OX40 agonist ivuxolimab in advanced cancers. The library relied on the immunoSEQ multiplex PCR assay. What TCRdb holds here is the immuneACCESS table cut down to in-frame rearrangements. Part of the clones is not present; checked against another copy, under half of the missing clones reflect an unresolved V gene, and the others are unexplained. This sample comprises tens of thousands of clones, roughly 90% of them detected only once. 13% of the sample comes from the top ten. The sequencing used CD4+ or CD8+ T cells sorted from blood, collected in a trial of the OX40 agonist ivuxolimab. The receptors were sampled from an adult with an advanced solid tumor such as melanoma, head and neck, liver or kidney cancer.

The CDR3 DNA follows: TGCGCCAGCAGCCAAGGGACCGGTCTTTCGAGTTCTAGCGGGGTCTACAATGAGCAGTTCTTC. The encoded protein is CASSQGTGLSSSSGVYNEQFF. This chain connects TRBV4-1 to TRBJ2-1; TRBD2 matches 9 bases. Germline V lookup: CDR1 MGHRA, CDR2 YSYEKL. This CDR3 contains 21 residues. Losses at the gene ends were 1 base for V and 3 bases for J; bases not matched to a gene: 19.

The chain carries TRBV29-1 and TRBJ1-6; tentatively, D is TRBD1 (5 bases). The CDR3 runs to 13 residues. The V end lost 6 bases, the J end lost 10 bases, and 16 bases lay between the germline ends. The germline V gene encodes CDR1 SQVTM and CDR2 ANQGSEA. Here the CDR3 reads CSVATVKGSPLHF. CDR3 nucleotide sequence: TGCAGCGTCGCGACAGTTAAAGGATCACCCCTCCACTTT.

J is TRBJ1-1 and V is TRBV7-9, with TRBD1 as a possible D gene (5 bases). This CDR3 contains 14 residues. V lost 7 bases and J lost 1, with 13 bases in between. Germline V CDR1 and CDR2: SEHNR, FQNEAQ (reference sequence). CDR3 coding DNA: TGTGCCAGCAACCCGGGGACGGCGAACACTGAAGCTTTCTTT. Its protein product is CASNPGTANTEAFF.

This clone was observed a single time. The J gene is TRBJ2-5, the V gene TRBV7-9; perhaps TRBD1 as D (6 bases). V lost 5 bases, J lost 4 bases, and 14 bases lay in between. CDR3 length equals 14 residues. Per the germline V gene, CDR1 is SEHNR and CDR2 is FQNEAQ (reference sequence). This CDR3 is CASSEGGARETQYF. CDR3 coding DNA: TGTGCCAGCAGCGAAGGGGGTGCTCGAGAGACCCAGTACTTC.

This chain uses TRBV27 with TRBJ2-7; the match to TRBD2 covers 9 bases. V lost 2 bases and J lost 0; bases outside the gene matches: 11. Germline V lookup: CDR1 MNHEY, CDR2 SMNVEV (reference sequence). The CDR3 totals 18 residues. The CDR3 loop reads CASSLIPPTSGLSYEQYF. CDR3 DNA: TGTGCCAGCAGTTTAATCCCGCCTACTAGCGGGCTCTCCTACGAGCAGTACTTC.

The chain uses TRBV2 and TRBJ1-1; 10 bases align to TRBD1. V shed 6 bases, J shed 0 bases, and the junction held 7 bases outside the gene matches. This CDR3 is 16 amino acids long. CDR1 and CDR2 from the germline V gene are SNHLY and FYNNEI. The CDR3 protein is CASSRQGAQMNTEAFF. The CDR3 DNA reads as TGTGCCAGCAGCCGACAGGGGGCGCAGATGAACACTGAAGCTTTCTTT.

This rearrangement joins TRBV28 to TRBJ1-2, with TRBD1 as a possible D gene (6 bases). Trimming left V 6 bases short and J 6 bases short, with 17 bases between. CDR1 and CDR2 (germline): MDHEN, SYDVKM. The CDR3 loop spans 14 amino acids. CDR3 in amino acids: CASRQQGGYDGYTF. The CDR3 region has the DNA TGTGCCAGCAGGCAACAAGGGGGTTACGATGGCTACACCTTC.

Concerning this clone: Other DNA sequences within the sample encode an identical CDR3. V usage is TRBV18 and J usage is TRBJ2-7, with no clear D. The CDR3 contains 11 residues. The germline V and J ends were trimmed by 3 bases and 4 bases, with 4 bases remaining between them. CDR1 is KGHSH, CDR2 LQKENI, per germline. CDR3 sequence (DNA): TGTGCCAGCTCACCGGGGTACGAGCAGTACTTC. This codes for CASSPGYEQYF.

V usage is TRBV7-8 and J usage is TRBJ2-1; weak D call: TRBD1 (7 bases). CDR1 is SGHVS, CDR2 FQNEAQ, per germline. V was cut by 5 bases and J by 6 bases, with 14 bases left in between. The CDR3 runs to 14 residues. The CDR3 DNA reads TGTGCCAGCAGCATCCGACAGGGACTCAATGAGCAGTTCTTC. Encoded protein: CASSIRQGLNEQFF.

This clone was counted a single time. The chain is built from TRBV28 and TRBJ1-4; D is undetermined. This CDR3 spans 14 amino acids. The ends were cut back, 1 base at V and 8 bases at J, with 11 bases in the middle. CDR1 and CDR2 from the germline V gene are MDHEN and SYDVKM. The CDR3 reads CASSLFQSWEKLFF. The CDR3 region has the DNA TGTGCCAGCAGTTTATTCCAGAGTTGGGAAAAACTGTTTTTT.

The chain employs TRBV6-5 and TRBJ1-1; 7 bases align to TRBD1. V lost 5 bases, J lost 4 bases, and 10 bases stayed unmatched. CDR1 MNHEY and CDR2 SVGAGI come from the germline V gene. This CDR3 contains 15 residues. CDR3 region: CASSTTTGLFTEAFF. The CDR3 nucleotides read TGTGCCAGCAGTACCACGACAGGGTTATTCACTGAAGCTTTCTTT.

This chain uses TRBV29-1 with TRBJ2-7; 8 bases align to TRBD1. The CDR3 extends over 12 amino acids. V lost 7 bases, J lost 4 bases, and 6 bases stayed unmatched. The V gene's germline CDR1 is SQVTM and CDR2 ANQGSEA. Here the CDR3 reads CSAGQGRYEQYF. The CDR3 DNA reads as TGCAGCGCTGGACAGGGCCGGTACGAGCAGTACTTC.

The chain has TRBV30 and TRBJ2-7; maybe TRBD1 (6 bases). From germline, CDR1 is GTSNPN and CDR2 SVGIG (reference sequence). Trimming took 4 bases from V and 0 from J, leaving 13 bases between them. This CDR3 comprises 14 residues. The CDR3 nucleotides read TGTGCCTGGACCGGGCTGGACAGCTCCTACGAGCAGTACTTC. It translates to CAWTGLDSSYEQYF.

CDR3 coding DNA: TGCAGCCAGATGGGGGCTAAGAATGAGCAGTTCTTC. Its protein is CSQMGAKNEQFF. V usage is TRBV29-1 and J usage is TRBJ2-1; TRBD1 is a possible D gene (6 bases). This CDR3 spans 12 amino acids. CDR1 and CDR2 (germline): SQVTM, ANQGSEA. V was cut by 8 bases and J by 7 bases, with 15 bases left in between.

The chain combines TRBV2 with TRBJ1-2; no reliable D call. V lost 1 base to trimming and J lost 4 bases, with 10 bases between them. The CDR3 loop spans 14 amino acids. Germline CDR1 and CDR2: SNHLY and FYNNEI. In nucleotides, the CDR3 is TGTGCCAGCAGTGAAGAGAAATCAATCTATGGCTACACCTTC. The encoded protein is CASSEEKSIYGYTF.

The V and J genes are TRBV6-5 and TRBJ2-6; D is undetermined. V lost 6 bases and J lost 2, with 2 bases in between. The CDR3 sequence is 12 residues long. CDR1 and CDR2 from the germline V gene are MNHEY and SVGAGI. CDR3 sequence: CASSAGANVLTF. CDR3 coding DNA: TGTGCCAGCAGCGCTGGGGCCAACGTCCTGACTTTC.

The chain employs TRBV28 and TRBJ2-2, with D unclear. The V and J ends lost 3 bases and 4 bases respectively, with 9 bases between them. The CDR3 runs 14 residues. The V gene's germline CDR1 is MDHEN and CDR2 SYDVKM. DNA for the CDR3: TGTGCCAGCAGTTTCGGTGGGTCCACCGGGGAGCTGTTTTTT. It codes for CASSFGGSTGELFF.

The rearrangement joins TRBV7-2 to TRBJ2-3; D may be TRBD2 (5 bases). The germline CDR1 and CDR2 sequences are SGHTA and FQGNSA. Trimming left V 1 base short and J 2 bases short, with 16 bases between. This CDR3 contains 17 residues. CDR3 sequence (DNA): TGTGCCAGCAGCTTAGGATTCGGGGTATCCTCCACAGATACGCAGTATTTT. This gives the protein CASSLGFGVSSTDTQYF.

The gene calls are TRBV5-1 and TRBJ2-3; D call uncertain. Per germline, CDR1 SGHRS and CDR2 YFSETQ. Trimming took 0 bases from V and 9 from J, leaving 14 bases between them. The CDR3 contains 14 residues. Here the CDR3 reads CASSLAWSPPTQYF. In DNA form, the CDR3 reads TGCGCCAGCAGCTTGGCCTGGTCCCCACCAACGCAGTATTTT.

This clone was seen a single time. The chain links TRBV28 to TRBJ1-2, with D possibly being TRBD1 (5 bases). Germline V gene data show CDR1 as MDHEN and CDR2 as SYDVKM. The CDR3 consists of 15 residues. V dropped 1 base and J dropped 6 bases, with 15 bases sitting between them. The DNA for the CDR3 is TGTGCCAGCAGTTTATATGGCCCAGTCAGGGATGGCTACACCTTC. Protein product: CASSLYGPVRDGYTF.

V usage is TRBV6-6 and J usage is TRBJ2-3; 8 bases align to TRBD2. V lost 4 bases, J lost 7 bases, and 13 bases stayed unmatched. Germline values: CDR1 MNHNY, CDR2 SVGAGI (reference sequence). The CDR3 covers 16 residues. CDR3 amino acids: CASSSRGGGTGHTQYF. The CDR3 nucleotides read TGTGCCAGCAGTTCGAGGGGCGGGGGGACGGGCCATACGCAGTATTTT.

This chain uses TRBV18 with TRBJ1-2; the match to TRBD1 covers 7 bases. In germline, CDR1 is KGHSH, CDR2 LQKENI. The J segment lost 4 bases and the V segment lost 2 bases, leaving 10 bases of the junction unmatched. This CDR3 has 16 amino acids. The CDR3 region has the DNA TGTGCCAGCTCACCAGGACAGGAGGTGGACGTCTATGGCTACACCTTC. Its protein product is CASSPGQEVDVYGYTF.

The V call is TRBV4-1, the J call TRBJ1-4; tentatively, D is TRBD1 (6 bases). The V gene lost 0 bases and the J gene lost 4 bases, with 12 bases spanning the gap. The CDR3 extends over 16 amino acids. Per the germline V gene, CDR1 is MGHRA and CDR2 is YSYEKL. The CDR3 coding sequence is TGCGCCAGCAGCCAAGACAGGGGCGGCGGTAATGAAAAACTGTTTTTT. This gives the protein CASSQDRGGGNEKLFF.

The chain recombines TRBV27 with TRBJ2-7; 9 positions match TRBD2. CDR3 length equals 17 residues. Per germline, CDR1 MNHEY and CDR2 SMNVEV (reference sequence). V was clipped by 3 bases and J by 2 bases; unmatched bases: 11. CDR3 DNA sequence: TGTGCCAGCAGTTTGGGCAAGGGTCTAGCGGGAACCTACGAGCAGTACTTC. It yields the protein CASSLGKGLAGTYEQYF.